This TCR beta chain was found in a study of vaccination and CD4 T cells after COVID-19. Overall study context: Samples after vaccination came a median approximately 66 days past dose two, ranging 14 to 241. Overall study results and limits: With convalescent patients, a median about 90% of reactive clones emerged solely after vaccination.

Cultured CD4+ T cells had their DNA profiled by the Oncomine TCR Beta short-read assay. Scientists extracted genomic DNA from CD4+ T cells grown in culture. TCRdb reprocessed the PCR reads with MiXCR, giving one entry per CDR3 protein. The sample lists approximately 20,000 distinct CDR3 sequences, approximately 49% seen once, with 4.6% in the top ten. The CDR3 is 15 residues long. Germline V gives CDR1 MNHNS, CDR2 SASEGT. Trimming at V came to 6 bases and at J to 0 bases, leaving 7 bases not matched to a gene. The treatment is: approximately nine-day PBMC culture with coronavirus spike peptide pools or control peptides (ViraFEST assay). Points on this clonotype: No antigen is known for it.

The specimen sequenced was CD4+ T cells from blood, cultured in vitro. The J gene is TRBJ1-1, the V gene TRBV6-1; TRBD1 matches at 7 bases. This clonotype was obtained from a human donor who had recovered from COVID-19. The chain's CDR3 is CASSRGGGLNTEAFF. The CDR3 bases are TGTGCCAGCAGCAGGGGGGGAGGGCTGAACACTGAAGCTTTCTTT.